This T cell receptor beta chain emerged from a study of T cell repertoires in ileal Crohn's disease. Comments on this clone: The antigen remains undetermined.

Assay: immunoSEQ multiplex PCR; the TCRdb copy retains only in-frame clones and omits some. The data hold 13,000 to 15,000 clones, with roughly 70% observed a single time. Study results and limitations: Endoscopic recurrence occurred in every patient whose clonality exceeded 26.8%.

The CDR3 is 15 amino acids. Trimming removed 4 bases at V and 2 bases at J, with 13 bases between. The germline gives CDR1 MNHEY, CDR2 SVGAGI. Sequenced sample: ileal tissue. This rearrangement joins TRBV6-5 to TRBJ2-3, with a tentative D call TRBD2 (5 bases). The receptor comes from an adult with Crohn's disease. CDR3 nucleotide sequence: TGTGCCAGCAGTTCCTTGGGCCTAGCCACAGATACGCAGTATTTT. Protein sequence: CASSSLGLATDTQYF.